This T cell receptor (beta chain) was identified in a study of lymphopenia after photon versus proton radiotherapy. With regard to this clone: Its antigen remains unknown.

Broader study findings: Post-nadir diversity loss with photons came from oligoclonal expansion, particularly CD8+ Temra cells.

Trimming at V came to 6 bases and at J to 0 bases, leaving 6 bases not matched to a gene. CDR3 length: 16 amino acids. The V gene's germline CDR1 is MDHEN and CDR2 SYDVKM. Repertoires were generated with immunoSEQ multiplex PCR, while TCRdb's copy carries only in-frame clones and drops some. The sample yields fewer than 30,000 clones, around four fifths seen once. The sequence was obtained from a woman in her 50s with pancreatic cancer. Sequences were derived from peripheral blood, sampled from a patient treated with photon-based radiotherapy. The genes are TRBV28 and TRBJ2-1, with 9 bases fitting TRBD2. DNA of the CDR3: TGTGCCAGCAGCTCTCTAGCGGGGAGCTCCTACAATGAGCAGTTCTTC. It is translated as CASSSLAGSSYNEQFF.